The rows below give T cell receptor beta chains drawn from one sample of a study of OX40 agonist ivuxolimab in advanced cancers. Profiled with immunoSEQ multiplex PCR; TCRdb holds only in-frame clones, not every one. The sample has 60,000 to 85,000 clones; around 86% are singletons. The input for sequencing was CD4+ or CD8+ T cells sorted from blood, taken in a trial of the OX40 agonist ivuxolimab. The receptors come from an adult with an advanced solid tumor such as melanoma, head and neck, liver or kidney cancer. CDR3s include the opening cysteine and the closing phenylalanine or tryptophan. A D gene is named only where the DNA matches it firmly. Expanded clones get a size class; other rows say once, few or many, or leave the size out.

cdr3_aa: CASSYRSGGAYGYTF; cdr3_nt: TGTGCCAGCAGCTACCGATCAGGGGGAGCCTATGGCTACACCTTC; j_call: TRBJ1-2; v_call: TRBV7-2; clone_size: .; d_call: TRBD1
cdr3_aa: CASSLFSSGRRTGELFF; cdr3_nt: TGTGCCAGCAGCCTATTCTCAAGCGGGAGACGAACCGGGGAGCTGTTTTTT; j_call: TRBJ2-2; v_call: TRBV5-4; clone_size: .; d_call: TRBD2
cdr3_aa: CASCGTGVQPQHF; cdr3_nt: TGTGCCAGTTGCGGGACAGGGGTCCAGCCCCAGCATTTT; j_call: TRBJ1-5; v_call: TRBV19; clone_size: .; d_call: TRBD1
cdr3_aa: CASSLWTGRIQETQYF; cdr3_nt: TGCGCCAGCAGCTTGTGGACAGGAAGAATACAAGAGACCCAGTACTTC; j_call: TRBJ2-5; v_call: TRBV5-1; clone_size: few; d_call: TRBD1
cdr3_aa: CSVQTGNEKLFF; cdr3_nt: TGCAGCGTGCAAACAGGGAACGAAAAACTGTTTTTT; j_call: TRBJ1-4; v_call: TRBV29-1; clone_size: .; d_call: .
cdr3_aa: CASSPRQDYGYTF; cdr3_nt: TGTGCCAGCTCACCACGGCAGGACTATGGCTACACCTTC; j_call: TRBJ1-2; v_call: TRBV18; clone_size: .; d_call: .
cdr3_aa: CASSLGQQETQYF; cdr3_nt: TGTGCCAGCTCACTCGGACAGCAAGAGACCCAGTACTTC; j_call: TRBJ2-5; v_call: TRBV18; clone_size: few; d_call: .
cdr3_aa: CASSPYREGQYEQFF; cdr3_nt: TGTGCCAGTAGCCCGTATAGGGAGGGCCAATATGAGCAGTTCTTC; j_call: TRBJ2-1; v_call: TRBV19; clone_size: once; d_call: TRBD2
cdr3_aa: CASSLNTRNEAFF; cdr3_nt: TGTGCCAGCAGCTTGAACACCAGAAATGAAGCTTTCTTT; j_call: TRBJ1-1; v_call: TRBV5-5; clone_size: .; d_call: .
cdr3_aa: CASSDCKLGERDSPLHF; cdr3_nt: TGTGCCAGCAGTGACTGCAAACTAGGGGAAAGGGATTCACCCCTCCACTTT; j_call: TRBJ1-6; v_call: TRBV6-4; clone_size: .; d_call: .
cdr3_aa: CASSSSESGRKKKQYF; cdr3_nt: TGTGCCAGCAGTTCCTCGGAGAGCGGGAGGAAAAAAAAGCAGTACTTC; j_call: TRBJ2-7; v_call: TRBV28; clone_size: .; d_call: TRBD2
cdr3_aa: CASSSPGPHNSPLHF; cdr3_nt: TGTGCCAGCAGTTCGCCCGGGCCCCATAATTCACCCCTCCACTTT; j_call: TRBJ1-6; v_call: TRBV27; clone_size: .; d_call: .
cdr3_aa: CASSLQGPPETQYF; cdr3_nt: TGTGCCAGCAGCTTACAGGGCCCCCCCGAGACCCAGTACTTC; j_call: TRBJ2-5; v_call: TRBV7-9; clone_size: .; d_call: .
cdr3_aa: CARGDTEAFF; cdr3_nt: TGTGCCAGAGGGGACACTGAAGCTTTCTTT; j_call: TRBJ1-1; v_call: TRBV21-1; clone_size: .; d_call: .
cdr3_aa: CASSLKWSGGPSYEQYF; cdr3_nt: TGTGCCAGCAGTTTAAAGTGGTCGGGGGGCCCTTCCTACGAGCAGTACTTC; j_call: TRBJ2-7; v_call: TRBV28; clone_size: .; d_call: .
cdr3_aa: CASSLQGAGEKLFF; cdr3_nt: TGTGCCAGCAGTTTACAGGGGGCAGGAGAAAAACTGTTTTTT; j_call: TRBJ1-4; v_call: TRBV27; clone_size: .; d_call: TRBD1
cdr3_aa: CASSNTEGYTF; cdr3_nt: TGTGCCAGCAGCAACACGGAGGGCTACACCTTC; j_call: TRBJ1-2; v_call: TRBV6-5; clone_size: .; d_call: .
cdr3_aa: CASSQEMRVGTQYF; cdr3_nt: TGCGCCAGCAGCCAAGAGATGAGGGTGGGTACGCAGTATTTT; j_call: TRBJ2-3; v_call: TRBV4-3; clone_size: few; d_call: .
cdr3_aa: CASSFAGYEQYF; cdr3_nt: TGTGCCAGCAGCTTTGCAGGCTACGAGCAGTACTTC; j_call: TRBJ2-7; v_call: TRBV11-2; clone_size: .; d_call: .
cdr3_aa: CASSLETGTVTDEQFF; cdr3_nt: TGTGCCAGCAGCTTGGAAACCGGGACAGTAACGGATGAGCAGTTCTTC; j_call: TRBJ2-1; v_call: TRBV5-6; clone_size: .; d_call: TRBD1
cdr3_aa: CASSRTGTGELFF; cdr3_nt: TGCGCCAGCAGTCGGACTGGCACCGGGGAGCTGTTTTTT; j_call: TRBJ2-2; v_call: TRBV5-1; clone_size: few; d_call: .
cdr3_aa: CASSLLRAGGHDEQYF; cdr3_nt: TGTGCCAGCAGCTTGTTGCGAGCGGGGGGGCATGACGAGCAGTACTTC; j_call: TRBJ2-7; v_call: TRBV5-5; clone_size: .; d_call: TRBD2
cdr3_aa: CASSRGRIGQETQYF; cdr3_nt: TGTGCCAGCAGCCGCGGGAGAATCGGGCAAGAGACCCAGTACTTC; j_call: TRBJ2-5; v_call: TRBV7-8; clone_size: .; d_call: TRBD2
cdr3_aa: CASSLSRGANQPQHF; cdr3_nt: TGTGCCAGCAGTTTATCTCGGGGGGCTAATCAGCCCCAGCATTTT; j_call: TRBJ1-5; v_call: TRBV27; clone_size: .; d_call: .
cdr3_aa: CASSLRGDNSPLHF; cdr3_nt: TGTGCCAGCAGCTTGCGGGGGGATAATTCACCCCTCCACTTT; j_call: TRBJ1-6; v_call: TRBV5-6; clone_size: .; d_call: .
cdr3_aa: CASSDEGTYGYTF; cdr3_nt: TGTGCCAGCAGTGACGAAGGCACCTATGGCTACACCTTC; j_call: TRBJ1-2; v_call: TRBV2; clone_size: .; d_call: .
cdr3_aa: CAISGTAANQPQHF; cdr3_nt: TGTGCCATCAGCGGGACAGCGGCCAATCAGCCCCAGCATTTT; j_call: TRBJ1-5; v_call: TRBV10-3; clone_size: .; d_call: TRBD1
cdr3_aa: CASSLIYRRQGDYGYTF; cdr3_nt: TGCGCCAGCAGCCTAATCTACCGACGACAGGGAGACTATGGCTACACCTTC; j_call: TRBJ1-2; v_call: TRBV4-1; clone_size: .; d_call: TRBD1
cdr3_aa: CASRLNSNTEAFF; cdr3_nt: TGCGCCAGCAGATTGAACAGCAACACTGAAGCTTTCTTT; j_call: TRBJ1-1; v_call: TRBV5-1; clone_size: .; d_call: .